Sequencing of this T cell receptor (beta chain) was carried out in a study of blood T cell repertoires in COVID-19. For the study at large: COVID-19 samples from acute and convalescent phases originated in the United States, Italy and Spain.

Original processing methods: Scientists estimated how many nucleated cells there were by amplifying reference gene primers. Assay used: immunoSEQ multiplex PCR; TCRdb lists only in-frame clones, some missing. D and trimming come from the DNA, and the V and J calls and clone size come from that table. The sample yields 200,000 or so clones, roughly 75% seen once. This clone was detected only once. Deletions cut 0 bases from V and 4 bases from J, with 13 bases between. The CDR3 contains 15 residues. CDR1 and CDR2 (germline): SQVTM, ANQGSEA. Sequenced material: peripheral blood. This rearrangement joins TRBV29-1 to TRBJ2-1, with D perhaps TRBD2 (6 bases). This TCR was sampled from a woman in her seventies with acute or convalescent COVID-19. For the CDR3, the DNA is TGCAGCGTTGAAGATACACGGGACTTTTACAATGAGCAGTTCTTC. Amino acids: CSVEDTRDFYNEQFF.